These T cell receptor beta chains were read from a single sample in a study of identical twins. TCRdb re-called the 5' RACE reads with MiXCR, one entry per CDR3 protein. The table records approximately 630,000 distinct CDR3 sequences, roughly 7.1% of them present only once. The sample was also linked to a second study, of yellow fever vaccine responses in identical twins.

The sequenced sample was PBMCs. Every receptor here comes from a woman between 18 and 30 years old in good health. Both conserved end residues are part of each CDR3. The order of the fields is CDR3 DNA, CDR3 protein, J gene, clone size, D gene, V gene. A D gene is named only where the DNA matches it firmly. Where a row states a size, it is once, few, many or the class of an expanded clone; other rows omit it.

cdr3_nt: TGTGCCACCAGCAGAATATCGGAGACCCAGTACTTC; cdr3_aa: CATSRISETQYF; j_call: TRBJ2-5; clone_size: few; d_call: NA; v_call: TRBV15
cdr3_nt: TGTGCCAGCAGCCAAGTTGCGCATTCACCCCTCCACTTT; cdr3_aa: CASSQVAHSPLHF; j_call: TRBJ1-6; clone_size: many; d_call: NA; v_call: TRBV14
cdr3_nt: TGCAGTGCTAGAGATCCCCTAGGCCCTCCGGAGCAGTTCTTC; cdr3_aa: CSARDPLGPPEQFF; j_call: TRBJ2-1; clone_size: many; d_call: NA; v_call: TRBV20-1
cdr3_nt: TGTGCCAGCAGTGCCCGGCGGACAGATACGCAGTATTTT; cdr3_aa: CASSARRTDTQYF; j_call: TRBJ2-3; clone_size: many; d_call: NA; v_call: TRBV2
cdr3_nt: TGTGCCAGCAGTTCCCGACAAACCGATCAGGGTTTCGCGCAGTATTTT; cdr3_aa: CASSSRQTDQGFAQYF; j_call: TRBJ2-3; clone_size: NA; d_call: NA; v_call: TRBV28
cdr3_nt: TGTGCCATCAGTGAAGAGACACATCAGCCCCAGCATTTT; cdr3_aa: CAISEETHQPQHF; j_call: TRBJ1-5; clone_size: many; d_call: NA; v_call: TRBV10-3
cdr3_nt: TGTGCCAGCAGTAAAATTCGGACTAGCGGGAGCGGCTACGAGCAGTACTTC; cdr3_aa: CASSKIRTSGSGYEQYF; j_call: TRBJ2-7; clone_size: NA; d_call: TRBD2; v_call: TRBV6-4
cdr3_nt: TGCGCCAGCAGCTGGTTGGAGCAGTTCTTC; cdr3_aa: CASSWLEQFF; j_call: TRBJ2-1; clone_size: many; d_call: NA; v_call: TRBV5-1
cdr3_nt: TGTGCCACCAGTAAACTAGCGACTAATAAGGGGGATGAGCAGTTCTTC; cdr3_aa: CATSKLATNKGDEQFF; j_call: TRBJ2-1; clone_size: many; d_call: NA; v_call: TRBV24-1
cdr3_nt: TGTGCCAGCTCACCTTTACTGGTCTGGGACCAGGGAGATACGCAGTATTTT; cdr3_aa: CASSPLLVWDQGDTQYF; j_call: TRBJ2-3; clone_size: few; d_call: NA; v_call: TRBV18
cdr3_nt: TGTGCCAGCAGTGATGTGACAGCCAAATACGAGCAGTACTTC; cdr3_aa: CASSDVTAKYEQYF; j_call: TRBJ2-7; clone_size: NA; d_call: NA; v_call: TRBV2
cdr3_nt: TGTGCCACCAGCAGAGATTGGTATGGGGGACCCAATCAGCCCCAGCATTTT; cdr3_aa: CATSRDWYGGPNQPQHF; j_call: TRBJ1-5; clone_size: NA; d_call: NA; v_call: TRBV15
cdr3_nt: TGTGCCAGCAGTTACGGTCCGGGACATACTTCACCCCTCCACTTT; cdr3_aa: CASSYGPGHTSPLHF; j_call: TRBJ1-6; clone_size: many; d_call: NA; v_call: TRBV6-5
cdr3_nt: TGTGCCAGCAGCTCGTTGGGGACTAGCGGGGACCAAATCCAAGAGACCCAGTACTTC; cdr3_aa: CASSSLGTSGDQIQETQYF; j_call: TRBJ2-5; clone_size: few; d_call: TRBD2; v_call: TRBV11-1
cdr3_nt: TGTGCCAGCAGCTTAGATAGCCCTGGGGACAATGAGCAGTTCTTC; cdr3_aa: CASSLDSPGDNEQFF; j_call: TRBJ2-1; clone_size: many; d_call: NA; v_call: TRBV11-2
cdr3_nt: TGTGCCAGCAGTTTATCGAACTTTAATGAAAAACTGTTTTTT; cdr3_aa: CASSLSNFNEKLFF; j_call: TRBJ1-4; clone_size: few; d_call: NA; v_call: TRBV27
cdr3_nt: TGTGCCAGCAGCGCGGGGACTTTTACTAATGAAAAACTGTTTTTT; cdr3_aa: CASSAGTFTNEKLFF; j_call: TRBJ1-4; clone_size: few; d_call: NA; v_call: TRBV5-8